The sequence of this T cell receptor (beta chain) was determined in a study of blood T cells in healthy people across ages (dated by TCRdb to about 2015). Looking at the study overall: In model experiments, roughly one uniquely barcoded TCR beta cDNA molecule per two T cells was captured by template switching. The study measured age-related changes in TCR beta repertoire diversity using deep sequencing normalized with unique cDNA molecular identifiers. The donors were divided into four age groups: young (average approximately 15 years), middle-aged (around 37), aged (roughly 66) and long-lived (82). Donors of different ages were randomly distributed across sequencing lanes to avoid experimental bias. The study analyzed two additional independent replicas of 1 million unique cDNA reads from the same blood draw for two donors, one aged 18 to 30 and one aged 80 or older.

The donors were about 40 Caucasian individuals from Russia, aged roughly 6 to 90 years, who were systemically healthy. Each donor gave 9 to 10 milliliters of peripheral blood, collected into EDTA-treated Vacutainer tubes. PBMCs were isolated by Ficoll-Paque density-gradient centrifugation, with at least 7 million obtained per sample. Total RNA was extracted from PBMCs with Trizol reagent, with at least 6 micrograms obtained per sample. For every donor, an aliquot of PBMCs went through flow cytometry to measure the percentages of naive CD45RAhigh/CD27high T cells. From a lookup of the germline V gene, CDR1 and CDR2 are MRHNA and SNTAGT. The cysteine opens and the phenylalanine closes a CDR3 of 14 amino acids. Solely the CDR3 DNA is kept, with 42 bases framed from the first base. The junction carries 8 bases between V and J, which are trimmed by 3 bases and 0 bases respectively. The method was 5' RACE. For sequencing, an Illumina HiSeq 2500 was employed. The second PCR ran for roughly 6 to 11 cycles and used a J-beta primer mix along with a sample-barcoded 5' primer. Each TCR beta cDNA molecule received a unique molecular identifier from a template-switch 5' adaptor carrying 12 random nucleotides. Each sample yielded at least 2.5 million CDR3-containing paired-end reads. First-strand cDNA was synthesized from all RNA with the Mint cDNA synthesis kit, primed by a TRBC-specific oligonucleotide. All cDNA was treated with uracil-DNA glycosylase and then went through a first 18-cycle PCR with the universal primers M1SS and BC2_uni_R. Under the source paper's analysis protocol: For normalization, 1 million high-quality reads, each with a distinct molecular identifier, were randomly selected from each sample. Reads with shared molecular identifiers were discarded instead of being binned into consensus sequences. MiTCR, run with a Q25 quality threshold and the strictest error-elimination algorithm, handled CDR3 identification, clonotype clustering and error correction. A nonparametric unseen species model with Euler transformation was used to estimate a lower bound on total TCR beta diversity. TCRdb trimmed the raw reads at Q25, called clones with MiXCR and kept productive beta chains. Every CDR3 protein is listed once, alongside the most common genes and DNA of its rows. The V and J calls come from TCRdb's annotation, not from the publication. The sample table contains around 800,000 distinct CDR3 sequences; only one count was recorded for approximately 59% of them. The ten largest clonotypes hold roughly a quarter of the sample.

Here is what the overall study found, with its caveats: Estimates of total diversity based on one million sequenced T cells were regarded as lower bounds and as underestimates. As age increased, observed TCR beta diversity per million T cells dropped in a roughly linear way, and a significant reduction was already evident by age 40. A strong correlation was found between observed TCR beta diversity and the percentage of naive T cells measured by flow cytometry. Bulk unsorted PBMC profiling prevented conclusive comparison of naive and antigen-experienced compartments. The long-lived group showed more naive CD4+ T cells, fewer expanded clones and increased TCR diversity than the aged group, suggesting age selection. Donor CMV infection status was unknown, potentially confounding age-related changes in expanded clonotypes.

This clonotype was picked up a small number of times. Its antigen remains undetermined. Base-call qualities are not available, and no considerably larger clone is one nucleotide away. In this chain, TRBV6-4 is recombined with TRBJ1-2, with TRBD1 as a weak D call on 5 bases. Specimen: blood. The sequence came from a man aged 25-45 years in good health. The sequenced DNA is TGTGCCAGCAGTGAAGGGGAAGCTAACTATGGCTACACCTTC. Its amino acids are CASSEGEANYGYTF.